This T cell receptor beta chain was found in a study of radiotherapy plus CTLA-4 blockade in lung cancer. Clones were sequenced by immunoSEQ multiplex PCR, and TCRdb holds only the in-frame ones, with some missing. Altogether approximately 80,000 clones are present, over 65% being singletons, with the ten largest covering roughly a tenth. Germline CDR1 reads LGHNT; CDR2 reads FRNRAP. The V gene lost 6 bases and the J gene lost 6 bases, with 12 bases spanning the gap. The CDR3 covers 13 residues. In this sample, this clone turned up once. With ipilimumab providing CTLA-4 blockade, focal radiation was administered to patients who had chemo-refractory metastatic non-small-cell lung cancer.

The V gene is TRBV12-5, the J gene TRBJ2-1; possible D gene TRBD1, 6 bases. This material consisted of peripheral blood, taken from a patient treated with radiotherapy plus ipilimumab. The TCR was taken from a human donor with non-small cell lung cancer whose response to radiotherapy plus ipilimumab could not be evaluated. In DNA form, the CDR3 reads TGTGCTAGTGGAAAAACAGGGTTCAATGAGCAGTTCTTC. This codes for CASGKTGFNEQFF.